This T cell receptor beta chain was recovered during a study of blood T cells in healthy people across ages. Overall study results and limits: The study found more naive CD4+ cells and higher diversity in long-lived than aged donors.

Primers used in a second PCR of roughly 6 to 11 cycles were a sample-barcoded 5' primer and a J-beta primer mix. The yield of each sample was at least 3 million CDR3-containing paired-end reads. TCRdb reprocessed the 5' RACE reads via MiXCR and lists one record per CDR3 protein. The data contain roughly 930,000 distinct CDR3 sequences, under 50% of them seen just once; the ten biggest clones take up around an eighth. Note on this clonotype: The antigen is unknown.

The trim removed 4 bases at V and 6 bases at J, leaving 17 bases unmatched. CDR1 and CDR2 from the germline V gene are SGHTA and FQGNSA. The CDR3 loop spans 17 amino acids. The people who gave samples were healthy Caucasians from Russia, aged roughly 6 to 100. The study isolated at least 6.5 million PBMCs from each sample. The receptor was isolated from a young man in good health. Sequenced input: blood. The chain employs TRBV7-2 and TRBJ2-7; 8 nucleotides agree with TRBD1. This chain's CDR3 is CASSSGGVRQGLREQYF. The CDR3 bases are TGTGCCAGCAGCTCAGGAGGGGTGCGACAGGGGTTGCGCGAGCAGTACTTC. The whole variable domain, filled in from reference TRBV7-2 and TRBJ2-7, reads GAGVSQSPSNKVTEKGKDVELRCDPISGHTALYWYRQSLGQGLEFLIYFQGNSAPDKSGLPSDRFSAERTGGSVSTLTIQRTQQEDSAVYLCASSSGGVRQGLREQYFGPGTRLTVT.